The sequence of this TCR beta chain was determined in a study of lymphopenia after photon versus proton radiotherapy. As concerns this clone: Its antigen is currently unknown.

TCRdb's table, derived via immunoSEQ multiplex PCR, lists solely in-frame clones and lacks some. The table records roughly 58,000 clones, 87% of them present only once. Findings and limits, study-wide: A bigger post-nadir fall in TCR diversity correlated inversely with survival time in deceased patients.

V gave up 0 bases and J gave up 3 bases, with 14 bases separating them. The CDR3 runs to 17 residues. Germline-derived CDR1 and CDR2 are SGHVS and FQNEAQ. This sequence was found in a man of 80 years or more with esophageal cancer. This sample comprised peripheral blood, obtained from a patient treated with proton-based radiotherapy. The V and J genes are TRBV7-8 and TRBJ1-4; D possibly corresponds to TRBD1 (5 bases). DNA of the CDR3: TGTGCCAGCAGCTTAGCGCGGCAGGGATTTGCTAATGAAAAACTGTTTTTT. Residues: CASSLARQGFANEKLFF.